Listed below are T cell receptor beta chains from one sample, sequenced in a study of blood T cell repertoires in COVID-19. Sequencing was performed with immunoSEQ multiplex PCR; in TCRdb, only in-frame clones are kept and a portion is missing. The top ten hold under 2% of the sample, which has some 140,000 clones, roughly four fifths seen once. Sequenced material: peripheral blood. All receptors come from a man at least 80 years old with acute or convalescent COVID-19. Each CDR3 is given with its conserved first and last residue. The D gene is left open where the match is weak. The listing skips clone size in some rows; elsewhere it reads once, few, many or a size class.

j_gene: TRBJ1-5
v_gene: TRBV6-5
d_gene: .
abundance: .
CDR3nt: TGTGCCAGCAGTAGATCACAGGGTAGCAATCAGCCCCAGCATTTT
CDR3aa: CASSRSQGSNQPQHF

j_gene: TRBJ2-5
v_gene: TRBV10-3
d_gene: .
abundance: .
CDR3nt: TGTGCCATCAGTGAGGCTAGCGCCCAAGAGACCCAGTACTTC
CDR3aa: CAISEASAQETQYF

j_gene: TRBJ2-7
v_gene: TRBV3-1/TRBV3-2
d_gene: .
abundance: .
CDR3nt: TGTGCCAGCACCCAAATGGCGGGGACCTCCTACGAGCAGTACTTC
CDR3aa: CASTQMAGTSYEQYF

j_gene: TRBJ2-4
v_gene: TRBV7-2
d_gene: .
abundance: .
CDR3nt: TGTGCCAGCAGCCCTTCTTTTGGGGGGAACATTCAGTACTTC
CDR3aa: CASSPSFGGNIQYF

j_gene: TRBJ2-1
v_gene: TRBV5-1
d_gene: .
abundance: .
CDR3nt: TGCGCCAGCAGCACCGGACAGCAGGGAAGTGATGAGCAGTTCTTC
CDR3aa: CASSTGQQGSDEQFF

j_gene: TRBJ1-5
v_gene: TRBV24-1
d_gene: TRBD1
abundance: .
CDR3nt: TGTGCCACCAGTGATCCCGGGACAGGGACTCAGCCCCAGCATTTT
CDR3aa: CATSDPGTGTQPQHF

j_gene: TRBJ1-1
v_gene: TRBV6-5
d_gene: .
abundance: .
CDR3nt: TGTGCCAGCGCCCTCCGGGACATTAACACTGAAGCTTTCTTT
CDR3aa: CASALRDINTEAFF

j_gene: TRBJ2-5
v_gene: TRBV6-4
d_gene: TRBD1
abundance: .
CDR3nt: TGTGCCAGAGACTCCGGACAGGGGGCAAAAGAGACCCAGTACTTC
CDR3aa: CARDSGQGAKETQYF

j_gene: TRBJ1-1
v_gene: TRBV7-2
d_gene: TRBD1
abundance: .
CDR3nt: TGTGCCAGCAGCGAGACAGGGGGCGGAGATGCTTTCTTT
CDR3aa: CASSETGGGDAFF

j_gene: TRBJ1-5
v_gene: TRBV6-4
d_gene: .
abundance: few
CDR3nt: TGTGCCAGCAGTTTACCCGGACACCGATATAGCAATCAGCCCCAGCATTTT
CDR3aa: CASSLPGHRYSNQPQHF

j_gene: TRBJ2-4
v_gene: TRBV2
d_gene: .
abundance: .
CDR3nt: TGTGCCAGCAGTGAAGCGCTCGACAGCTCCAAAAACATTCAGTACTTC
CDR3aa: CASSEALDSSKNIQYF

j_gene: TRBJ2-1
v_gene: TRBV14
d_gene: .
abundance: .
CDR3nt: TGTGCCAGCAGCCAAGTCTTTGGCCTCGAGCAGTTCTTC
CDR3aa: CASSQVFGLEQFF

j_gene: TRBJ1-2
v_gene: TRBV4-1
d_gene: .
abundance: .
CDR3nt: TGCGCCAGCAGCCACCCAGGGATGGACTATGGCTACACCTTC
CDR3aa: CASSHPGMDYGYTF

j_gene: TRBJ1-2
v_gene: TRBV28
d_gene: .
abundance: .
CDR3nt: TGTGCCAGCAGTCTGCCGACTTATGGCTACACCTTC
CDR3aa: CASSLPTYGYTF

j_gene: TRBJ2-7
v_gene: TRBV5-5
d_gene: .
abundance: once
CDR3nt: TGTGCCAGCAGCCCTGACAGCTACGAGCAGTACTTC
CDR3aa: CASSPDSYEQYF

j_gene: TRBJ2-2
v_gene: TRBV10-1
d_gene: TRBD1
abundance: .
CDR3nt: TGCGCCAGCAGTGAGTCGACAGGGTCGGCGAACACCGGGGAGCTGTTTTTT
CDR3aa: CASSESTGSANTGELFF

j_gene: TRBJ2-1
v_gene: TRBV28
d_gene: TRBD2
abundance: .
CDR3nt: TGTGCCAGCAGTTCCCCGGGAGGGCCTTACAATGAGCAGTTCTTC
CDR3aa: CASSSPGGPYNEQFF

j_gene: TRBJ2-1
v_gene: TRBV20-1
d_gene: TRBD2
abundance: .
CDR3nt: TGCAGTGCTAGTTACGGGACTAGCCGGCTAAGGGAGCAGTTCTTC
CDR3aa: CSASYGTSRLREQFF

j_gene: TRBJ2-7
v_gene: TRBV11-3
d_gene: .
abundance: .
CDR3nt: TGTGCCAGCAGCCCGGGACTTTCCTACGAGCAGTACTTC
CDR3aa: CASSPGLSYEQYF

j_gene: TRBJ1-2
v_gene: TRBV6-6
d_gene: .
abundance: .
CDR3nt: TGTGCCAGCTCGGGGGGTAAAGACTATGGCTACACCTTC
CDR3aa: CASSGGKDYGYTF

j_gene: TRBJ2-2
v_gene: TRBV18
d_gene: .
abundance: once
CDR3nt: TGTGCCAGCTCACCACAGGGGGATAACACCGGGGAGCTGTTTTTT
CDR3aa: CASSPQGDNTGELFF

j_gene: TRBJ2-5
v_gene: TRBV6-1
d_gene: TRBD1
abundance: few
CDR3nt: TGTGCCAGCAGTGAAGCTCCAGCAACCGGGACAGCCCAAGAGACCCAGTACTTC
CDR3aa: CASSEAPATGTAQETQYF

j_gene: TRBJ2-3
v_gene: TRBV5-6
d_gene: TRBD1
abundance: .
CDR3nt: TGTGCCAGCAGGGGGGAAATGACCCGGACAGGGGGCCCAGATACGCAGTATTTT
CDR3aa: CASRGEMTRTGGPDTQYF

j_gene: TRBJ1-5
v_gene: TRBV7-2
d_gene: .
abundance: .
CDR3nt: TGTGCCAGCAGCTTAGCGGGGGGGAGAGGTCAGCCCCAGCATTTT
CDR3aa: CASSLAGGRGQPQHF

j_gene: TRBJ2-7
v_gene: TRBV19
d_gene: .
abundance: .
CDR3nt: TGTGCCAGTTCTTATGACAGGGAGGTAGAGCAGTACTTC
CDR3aa: CASSYDREVEQYF

j_gene: TRBJ1-2
v_gene: TRBV2
d_gene: TRBD1
abundance: .
CDR3nt: TGTGCCAGCAGCCTGGACAGGGGGCGATTAGGTGGCTACACCTTC
CDR3aa: CASSLDRGRLGGYTF

j_gene: TRBJ2-1
v_gene: TRBV19
d_gene: .
abundance: .
CDR3nt: TGTGCCAGTAGTATATTTGGGGGGAATGAGCAGTTCTTC
CDR3aa: CASSIFGGNEQFF

j_gene: TRBJ2-2
v_gene: TRBV30
d_gene: .
abundance: .
CDR3nt: TGTGCCTGGATGAATCACGGGAGATCCGGGGAGCTGTTTTTT
CDR3aa: CAWMNHGRSGELFF

j_gene: TRBJ1-4
v_gene: TRBV7-2
d_gene: TRBD1
abundance: .
CDR3nt: TGTGCCAGCAGCTCGTCAGACAGGGGGCACGCAACTAATGAAAAACTGTTTTTT
CDR3aa: CASSSSDRGHATNEKLFF